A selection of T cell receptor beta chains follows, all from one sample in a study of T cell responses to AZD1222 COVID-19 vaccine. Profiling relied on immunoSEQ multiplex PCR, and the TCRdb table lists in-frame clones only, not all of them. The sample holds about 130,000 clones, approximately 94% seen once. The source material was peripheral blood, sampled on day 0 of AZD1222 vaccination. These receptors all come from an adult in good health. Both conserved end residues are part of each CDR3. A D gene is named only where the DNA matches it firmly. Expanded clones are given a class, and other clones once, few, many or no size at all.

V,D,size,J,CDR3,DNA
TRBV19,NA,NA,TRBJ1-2,CASSTNYGYTF,TGTGCCAGTAGTACCAACTATGGCTACACCTTC
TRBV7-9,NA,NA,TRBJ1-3,CASSLAAGTSSGNTIYF,TGTGCCAGCAGCTTAGCAGCGGGGACGAGCTCTGGAAACACCATATATTTT
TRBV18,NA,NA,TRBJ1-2,CASSPLDGNGYTF,TGTGCCAGCTCACCCCTGGACGGGAATGGCTACACCTTC
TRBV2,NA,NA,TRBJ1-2,CALGPGNYGYTF,TGTGCCCTCGGACCGGGGAACTATGGCTACACCTTC
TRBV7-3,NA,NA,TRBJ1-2,CASSPSGGQGYTF,TGTGCCAGCAGCCCCTCGGGAGGACAAGGCTACACCTTC
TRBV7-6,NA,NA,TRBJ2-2,CASSLAGTGELFF,TGTGCCAGCAGCTTAGCCGGAACCGGGGAGCTGTTTTTT
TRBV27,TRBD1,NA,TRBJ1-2,CASSPGTGRGNYGYTF,TGTGCCAGCAGTCCCGGGACAGGGAGGGGCAACTATGGCTACACCTTC
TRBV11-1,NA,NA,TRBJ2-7,CASSPGVEQYF,TGTGCCAGCAGCCCTGGGGTCGAGCAGTACTTC
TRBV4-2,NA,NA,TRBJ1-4,CASSPHRRWDEKLFF,TGTGCCAGCAGCCCCCACAGGCGATGGGATGAAAAACTGTTTTTT
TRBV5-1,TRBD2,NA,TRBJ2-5,CASSPISGGQETQYF,TGCGCCAGCAGCCCCATTAGCGGGGGGCAAGAGACCCAGTACTTC
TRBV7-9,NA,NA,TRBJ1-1,CASSASYTEAFF,TGTGCCAGCAGCGCTAGTTACACTGAAGCTTTCTTT
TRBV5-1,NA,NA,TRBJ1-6,CASSPGRINSPLHF,TGCGCCAGCAGCCCGGGACGGATTAATTCACCCCTCCACTTT
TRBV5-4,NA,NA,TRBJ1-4,CASSLGGDNEKLFF,TGTGCCAGCAGCTTGGGAGGGGATAATGAAAAACTGTTTTTT
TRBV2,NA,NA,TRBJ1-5,CASRAQGFNQPQHF,TGTGCCAGCAGGGCCCAGGGTTTTAATCAGCCCCAGCATTTT
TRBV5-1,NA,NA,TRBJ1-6,CASRVWASYNSPLHF,TGCGCCAGCAGGGTTTGGGCCTCCTATAATTCACCCCTCCACTTT
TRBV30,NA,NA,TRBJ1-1,CAWSVLQNTEAFF,TGTGCCTGGAGTGTACTCCAGAACACTGAAGCTTTCTTT
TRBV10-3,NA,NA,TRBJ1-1,CAISDSPGEAFF,TGTGCCATCAGTGATTCCCCAGGGGAAGCTTTCTTT
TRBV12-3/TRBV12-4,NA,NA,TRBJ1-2,CASSLDRAGGYTF,TGTGCCAGCAGTTTAGACAGGGCCGGGGGCTACACCTTC
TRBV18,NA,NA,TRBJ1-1,CASSPPGGRAFF,TGTGCCAGCTCACCACCGGGGGGTCGGGCTTTCTTT
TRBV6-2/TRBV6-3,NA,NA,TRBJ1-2,CASSYGQGKDYTF,TGTGCCAGCAGTTACGGGCAGGGGAAGGACTACACCTTC
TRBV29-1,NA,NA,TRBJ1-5,CSVRGPEEPQHF,TGCAGCGTCAGAGGGCCGGAGGAGCCCCAGCATTTT
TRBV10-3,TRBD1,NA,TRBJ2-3,CAISPQGYTDTQYF,TGTGCCATCAGTCCACAGGGGTACACAGATACGCAGTATTTT
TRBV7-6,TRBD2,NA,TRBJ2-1,CASSLQAGTTYNEQFF,TGTGCCAGCAGCTTACAAGCGGGGACTACCTACAATGAGCAGTTCTTC
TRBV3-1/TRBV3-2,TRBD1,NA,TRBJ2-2,CASSHGTGAFTGELFF,TGTGCCAGCAGCCATGGGACAGGGGCCTTCACCGGGGAGCTGTTTTTT
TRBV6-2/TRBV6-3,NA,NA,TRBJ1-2,CASRPPFRGGGYTF,TGTGCCAGCAGACCTCCCTTCAGGGGAGGAGGCTACACCTTC
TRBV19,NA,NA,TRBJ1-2,CASQEGSSGYTF,TGTGCCAGTCAAGAGGGAAGTTCTGGCTACACCTTC
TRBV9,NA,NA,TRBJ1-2,CASSVSTSLRDTHLGMSYGYTF,TGTGCCAGCAGCGTGTCGACATCACTCCGGGACACCCACCTAGGTATGAGCTATGGCTACACCTTC
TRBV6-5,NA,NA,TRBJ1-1,CASYGSRTEAFF,TGTGCCAGCTACGGGTCTCGCACTGAAGCTTTCTTT
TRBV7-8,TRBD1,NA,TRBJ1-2,CASSFLDRGYYGYTF,TGTGCCAGCAGCTTTCTGGACAGGGGATATTATGGCTACACCTTC
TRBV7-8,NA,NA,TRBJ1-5,CASSLVDNSNQPQHF,TGTGCCAGCAGCTTAGTTGATAATAGCAATCAGCCCCAGCATTTT
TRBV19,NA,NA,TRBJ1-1,CASSIGVGTEAFF,TGTGCCAGTAGTATAGGGGTGGGGACTGAAGCTTTCTTT
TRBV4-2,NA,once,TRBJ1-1,CASSPDFTGLAFF,TGTGCCAGCAGCCCGGATTTTACAGGGTTGGCTTTCTTT
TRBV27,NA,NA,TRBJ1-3,CASSRTWTSGNTIYF,TGTGCCAGCAGCCGGACCTGGACCTCTGGAAACACCATATATTTT
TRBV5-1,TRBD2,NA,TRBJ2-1,CASSLTSGGVLFF,TGCGCCAGCAGCTTGACTAGCGGGGGGGTGCTGTTCTTC
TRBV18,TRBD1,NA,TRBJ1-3,CASSLQQGISGNTIYF,TGTGCCAGCTCACTACAACAGGGGATCTCTGGAAACACCATATATTTT
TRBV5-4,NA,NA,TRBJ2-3,CASSLAGTDTQYF,TGTGCCAGCAGCTTGGCGGGCACAGATACGCAGTATTTT
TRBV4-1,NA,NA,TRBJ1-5,CASSQLSLEQSNQPQHF,TGCGCCAGCAGCCAACTCAGCCTGGAACAGTCCAATCAGCCCCAGCATTTT
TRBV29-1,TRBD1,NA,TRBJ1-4,CSVRGQGPDTEEKLFF,TGCAGCGTTCGGGGACAGGGGCCAGACACGGAAGAAAAACTGTTTTTT
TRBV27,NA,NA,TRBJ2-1,CASSLGGTYNEQFF,TGTGCCAGCAGTTTAGGGGGAACCTACAATGAGCAGTTCTTC